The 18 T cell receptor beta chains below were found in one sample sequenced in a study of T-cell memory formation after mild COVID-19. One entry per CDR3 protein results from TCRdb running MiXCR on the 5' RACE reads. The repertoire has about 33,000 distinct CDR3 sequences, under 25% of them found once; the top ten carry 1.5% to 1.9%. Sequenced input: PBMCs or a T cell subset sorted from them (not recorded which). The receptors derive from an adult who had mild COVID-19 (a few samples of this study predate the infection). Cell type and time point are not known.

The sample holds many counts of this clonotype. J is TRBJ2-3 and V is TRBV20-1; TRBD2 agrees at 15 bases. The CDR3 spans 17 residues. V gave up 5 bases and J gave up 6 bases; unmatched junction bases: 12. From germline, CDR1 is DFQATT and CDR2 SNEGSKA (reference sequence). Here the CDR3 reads CSAQGWGLAGGRDTQYF. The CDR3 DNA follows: TGCAGTGCTCAGGGCTGGGGACTAGCGGGGGGTCGGGATACGCAGTATTTT.

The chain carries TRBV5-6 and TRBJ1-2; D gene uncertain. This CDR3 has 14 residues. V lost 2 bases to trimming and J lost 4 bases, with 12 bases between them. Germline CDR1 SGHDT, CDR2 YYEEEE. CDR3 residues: CASSFDDVAYGYTF. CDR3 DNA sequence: TGTGCCAGCAGCTTCGATGATGTAGCCTATGGCTACACCTTC.

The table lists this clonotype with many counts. The CDR3 DNA sequence: TGTGCCAGCAGCCCGCTGGGGTCCCAGGGGGTGAACACTGAAGCTTTCTTT. Translation gives CASSPLGSQGVNTEAFF. The chain links TRBV4-2 to TRBJ1-1; 7 nucleotides match TRBD1. The CDR3 runs to 17 residues. J was trimmed by 0 bases and V by 4 bases; bases with no gene match: 11. From germline, CDR1 is LGHNA and CDR2 YNFKEQ.

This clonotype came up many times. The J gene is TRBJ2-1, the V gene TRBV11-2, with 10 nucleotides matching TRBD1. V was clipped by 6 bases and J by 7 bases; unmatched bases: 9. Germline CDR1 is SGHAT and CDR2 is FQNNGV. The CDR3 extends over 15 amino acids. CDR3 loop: CASRSGTGERNEQFF. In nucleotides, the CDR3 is TGTGCCAGCAGATCCGGGACAGGGGAGAGGAATGAGCAGTTCTTC.

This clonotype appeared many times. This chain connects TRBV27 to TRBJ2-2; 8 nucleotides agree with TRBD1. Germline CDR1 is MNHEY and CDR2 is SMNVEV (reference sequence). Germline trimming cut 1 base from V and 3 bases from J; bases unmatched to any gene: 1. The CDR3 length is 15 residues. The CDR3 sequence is CASSLYRGYTGELFF. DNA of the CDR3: TGTGCCAGCAGTTTATACAGGGGGTACACCGGGGAGCTGTTTTTT.

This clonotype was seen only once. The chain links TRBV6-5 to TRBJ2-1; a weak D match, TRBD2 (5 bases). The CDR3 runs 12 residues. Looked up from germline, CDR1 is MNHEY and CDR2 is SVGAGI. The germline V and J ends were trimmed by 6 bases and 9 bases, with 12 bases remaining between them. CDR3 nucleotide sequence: TGTGCCAGCAGCCGTACTAGTTCTGAGCAGTTCTTC. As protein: CASSRTSSEQFF.

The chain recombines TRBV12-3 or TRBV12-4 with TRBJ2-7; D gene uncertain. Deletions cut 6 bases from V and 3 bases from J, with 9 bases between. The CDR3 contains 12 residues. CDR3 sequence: CASSPTNYEQYF. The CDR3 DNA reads TGTGCCAGCAGCCCAACGAACTACGAGCAGTACTTC.

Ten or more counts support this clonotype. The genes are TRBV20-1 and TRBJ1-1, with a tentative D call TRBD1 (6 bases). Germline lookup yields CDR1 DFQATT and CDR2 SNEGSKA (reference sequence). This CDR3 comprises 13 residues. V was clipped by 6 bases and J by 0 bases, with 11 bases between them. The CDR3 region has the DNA TGCAGTGCAAACAGGGATATGAACACTGAAGCTTTCTTT. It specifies CSANRDMNTEAFF.

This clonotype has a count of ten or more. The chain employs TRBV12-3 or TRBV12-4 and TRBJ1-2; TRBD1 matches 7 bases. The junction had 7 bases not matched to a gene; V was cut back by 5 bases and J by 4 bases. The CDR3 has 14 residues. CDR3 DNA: TGTGCCAGCAGTCTTCGGGACAGTAGCTATGGCTACACCTTC. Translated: CASSLRDSSYGYTF.

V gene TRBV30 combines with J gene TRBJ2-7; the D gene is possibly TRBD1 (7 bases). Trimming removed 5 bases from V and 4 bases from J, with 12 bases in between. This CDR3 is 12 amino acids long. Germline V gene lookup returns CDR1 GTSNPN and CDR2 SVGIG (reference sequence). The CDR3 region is CAWSGGQYEQYF. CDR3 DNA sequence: TGTGCCTGGTCAGGGGGGCAGTACGAGCAGTACTTC.

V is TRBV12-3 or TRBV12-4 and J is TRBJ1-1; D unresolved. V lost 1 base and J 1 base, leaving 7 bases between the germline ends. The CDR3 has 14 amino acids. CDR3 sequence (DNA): TGTGCCAGCAGTTTAGGACCGAGGAACACTGAAGCTTTCTTT. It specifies CASSLGPRNTEAFF.

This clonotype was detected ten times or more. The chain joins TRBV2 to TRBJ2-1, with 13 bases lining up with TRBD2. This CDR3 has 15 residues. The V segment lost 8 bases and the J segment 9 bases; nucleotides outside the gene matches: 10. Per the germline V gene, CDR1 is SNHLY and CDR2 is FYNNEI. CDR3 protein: CASDGPTSGGGEQFF. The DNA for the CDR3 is TGTGCCAGCGATGGACCTACTAGCGGGGGGGGTGAGCAGTTCTTC.

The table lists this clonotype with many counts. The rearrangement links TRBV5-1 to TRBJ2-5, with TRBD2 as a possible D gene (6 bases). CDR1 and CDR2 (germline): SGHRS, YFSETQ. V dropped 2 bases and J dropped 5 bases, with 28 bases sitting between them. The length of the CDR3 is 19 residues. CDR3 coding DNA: TGCGCCAGCAGCTTTACCTCCGCCTCGTTCCAGGTGGGGAGGGAGACCCAGTACTTC. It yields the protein CASSFTSASFQVGRETQYF.

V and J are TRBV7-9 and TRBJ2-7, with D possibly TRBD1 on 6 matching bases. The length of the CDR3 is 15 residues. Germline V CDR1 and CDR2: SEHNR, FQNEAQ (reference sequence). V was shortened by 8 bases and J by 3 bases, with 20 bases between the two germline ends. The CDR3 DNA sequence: TGTGCCAGCTCTCTCACGGACAGTTCGGGCTACGAGCAGTACTTC. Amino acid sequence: CASSLTDSSGYEQYF.

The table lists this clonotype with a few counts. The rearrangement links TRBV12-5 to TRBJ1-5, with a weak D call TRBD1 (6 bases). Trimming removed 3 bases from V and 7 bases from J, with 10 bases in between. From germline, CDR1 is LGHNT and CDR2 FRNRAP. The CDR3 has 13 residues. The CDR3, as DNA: TGTGCTAGTGGTTTAGGCAGGGGCCAGCCCCAGCATTTT. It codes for CASGLGRGQPQHF.

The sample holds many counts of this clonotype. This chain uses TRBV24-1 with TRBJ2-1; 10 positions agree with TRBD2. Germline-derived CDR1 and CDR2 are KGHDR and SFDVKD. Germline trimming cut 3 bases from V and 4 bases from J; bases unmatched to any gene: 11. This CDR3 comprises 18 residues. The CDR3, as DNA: TGTGCCACCAGTGATCTCAAACCTAGCGGGGGCACGTACAATGAGCAGTTCTTC. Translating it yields CATSDLKPSGGTYNEQFF.

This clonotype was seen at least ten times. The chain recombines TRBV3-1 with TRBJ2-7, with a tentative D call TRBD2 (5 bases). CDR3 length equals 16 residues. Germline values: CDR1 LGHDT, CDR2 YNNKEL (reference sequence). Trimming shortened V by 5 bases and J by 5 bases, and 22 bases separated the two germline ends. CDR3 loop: CASSLHWTRTRDEQYF. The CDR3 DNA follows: TGTGCCAGCAGCTTACACTGGACTCGAACACGGGACGAGCAGTACTTC.

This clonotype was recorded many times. As DNA, the CDR3 is TGTGCCAGCTCACCTTTTCCTCGGGGAGGCACAGAGACCCAGTACTTC. Residues: CASSPFPRGGTETQYF. This chain links TRBV18 with TRBJ2-5, with D tentatively TRBD2 (6 bases). Germline V CDR1 and CDR2: KGHSH, LQKENI. CDR3 length equals 16 residues. V lost 3 bases and J lost 4, with 18 bases in between.